This T cell receptor beta chain was obtained from a study of control samples from healthy donors and cancer patients. The germline V and J ends were trimmed by 2 bases and 10 bases, with 8 bases remaining between them. There are 11 residues in the CDR3. TCRdb's copy holds only in-frame clones and misses some; the assay was immunoSEQ multiplex PCR. The sample has tens of thousands of clones; around nine tenths are singletons. The chain recombines TRBV12-3 or TRBV12-4 with TRBJ1-1; D gene uncertain. Sequenced: PBMCs. The TCR sequence derives from a woman aged 55-69 years with head and neck cancer. The CDR3 loop reads CASSLTGRAFF. The CDR3 DNA follows: TGTGCCAGCAGTTTAACCGGGAGAGCTTTCTTT.